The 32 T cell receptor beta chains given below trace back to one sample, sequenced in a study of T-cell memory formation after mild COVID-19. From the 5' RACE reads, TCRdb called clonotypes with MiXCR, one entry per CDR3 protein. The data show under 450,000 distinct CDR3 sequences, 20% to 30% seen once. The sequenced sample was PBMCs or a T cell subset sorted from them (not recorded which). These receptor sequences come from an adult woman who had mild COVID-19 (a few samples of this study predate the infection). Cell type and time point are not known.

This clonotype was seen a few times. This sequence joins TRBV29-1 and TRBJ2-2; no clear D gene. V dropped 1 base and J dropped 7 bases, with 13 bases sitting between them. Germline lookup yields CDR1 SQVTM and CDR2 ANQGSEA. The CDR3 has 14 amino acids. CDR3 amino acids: CSVEAWVGGGELFF. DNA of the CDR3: TGCAGCGTTGAAGCGTGGGTTGGTGGCGGGGAGCTGTTTTTT.

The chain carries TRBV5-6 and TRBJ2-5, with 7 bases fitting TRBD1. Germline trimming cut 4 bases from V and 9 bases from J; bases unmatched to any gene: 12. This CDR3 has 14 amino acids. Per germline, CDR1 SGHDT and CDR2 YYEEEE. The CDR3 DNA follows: TGTGCCAGCAGCCCCCTGGACAGGTCAACGGCCCAGTACTTC. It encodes CASSPLDRSTAQYF.

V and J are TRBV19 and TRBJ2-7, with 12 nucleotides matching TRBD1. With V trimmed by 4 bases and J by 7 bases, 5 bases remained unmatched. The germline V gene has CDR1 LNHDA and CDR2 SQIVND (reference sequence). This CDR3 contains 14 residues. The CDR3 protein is CASSTGTGGMEQYF. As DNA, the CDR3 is TGTGCCAGTAGTACAGGGACAGGGGGCATGGAGCAGTACTTC.

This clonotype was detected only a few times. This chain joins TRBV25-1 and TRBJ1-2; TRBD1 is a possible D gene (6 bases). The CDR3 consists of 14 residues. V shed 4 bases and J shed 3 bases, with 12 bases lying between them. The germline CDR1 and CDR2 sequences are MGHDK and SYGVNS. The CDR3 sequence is CASSVVGADYGYTF. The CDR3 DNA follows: TGTGCCAGCAGTGTGGTGGGGGCGGACTATGGCTACACCTTC.

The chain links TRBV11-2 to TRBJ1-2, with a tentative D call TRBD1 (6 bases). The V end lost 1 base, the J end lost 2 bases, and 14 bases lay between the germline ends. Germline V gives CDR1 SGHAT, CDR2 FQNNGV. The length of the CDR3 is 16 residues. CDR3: CASSLVGGRGNYGYTF. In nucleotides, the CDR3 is TGTGCCAGCAGCTTAGTAGGGGGAAGGGGGAACTATGGCTACACCTTC.

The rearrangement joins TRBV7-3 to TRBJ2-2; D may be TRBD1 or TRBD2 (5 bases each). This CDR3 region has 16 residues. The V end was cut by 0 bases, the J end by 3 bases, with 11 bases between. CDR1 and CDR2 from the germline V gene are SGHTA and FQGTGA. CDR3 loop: CASSLTGGSDTGELFF. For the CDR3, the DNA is TGTGCCAGCAGCTTAACTGGGGGTAGCGACACCGGGGAGCTGTTTTTT.

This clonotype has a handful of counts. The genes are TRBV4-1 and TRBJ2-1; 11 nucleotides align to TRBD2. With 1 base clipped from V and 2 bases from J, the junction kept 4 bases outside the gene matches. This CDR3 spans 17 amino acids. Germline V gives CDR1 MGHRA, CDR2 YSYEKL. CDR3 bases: TGCGCCAGCAGCCAAGCGGCTAGCGGGAGGACCTACAATGAGCAGTTCTTC. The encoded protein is CASSQAASGRTYNEQFF.

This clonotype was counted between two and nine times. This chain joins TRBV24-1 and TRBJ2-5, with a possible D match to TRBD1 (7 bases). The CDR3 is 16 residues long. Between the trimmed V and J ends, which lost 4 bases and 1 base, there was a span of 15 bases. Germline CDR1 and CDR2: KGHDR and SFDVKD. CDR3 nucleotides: TGTGCCACCAGTGACCCGAGACAGGGAGGCCAAGAGACCCAGTACTTC. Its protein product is CATSDPRQGGQETQYF.

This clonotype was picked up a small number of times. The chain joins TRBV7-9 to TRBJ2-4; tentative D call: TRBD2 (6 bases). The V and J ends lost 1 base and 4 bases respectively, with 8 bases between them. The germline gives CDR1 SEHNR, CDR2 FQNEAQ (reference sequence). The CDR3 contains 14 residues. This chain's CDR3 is CASSLGTTKNIQYF. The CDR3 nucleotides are TGTGCCAGCAGCTTAGGGACTACTAAAAACATTCAGTACTTC.

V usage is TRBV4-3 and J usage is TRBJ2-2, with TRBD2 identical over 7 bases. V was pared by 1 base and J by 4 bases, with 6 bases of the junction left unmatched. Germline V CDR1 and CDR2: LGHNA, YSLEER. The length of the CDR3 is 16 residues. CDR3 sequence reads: CASSQARTRRTGELFF. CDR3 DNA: TGCGCCAGCAGCCAAGCTCGGACTAGGCGCACCGGGGAGCTGTTTTTT.

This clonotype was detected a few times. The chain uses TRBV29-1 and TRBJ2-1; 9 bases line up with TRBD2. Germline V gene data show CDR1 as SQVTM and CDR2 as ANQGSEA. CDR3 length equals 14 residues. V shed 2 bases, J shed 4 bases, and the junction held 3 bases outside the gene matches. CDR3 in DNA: TGCAGCGTTGAAAGCCTAGCGGGATACAATGAGCAGTTCTTC. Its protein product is CSVESLAGYNEQFF.

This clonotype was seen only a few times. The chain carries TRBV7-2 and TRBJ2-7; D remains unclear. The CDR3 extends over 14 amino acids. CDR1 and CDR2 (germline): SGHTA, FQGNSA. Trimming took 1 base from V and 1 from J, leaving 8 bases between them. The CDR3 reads CASSLEVYSYEQYF. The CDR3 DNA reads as TGTGCCAGCAGCTTAGAGGTCTATTCCTACGAGCAGTACTTC.

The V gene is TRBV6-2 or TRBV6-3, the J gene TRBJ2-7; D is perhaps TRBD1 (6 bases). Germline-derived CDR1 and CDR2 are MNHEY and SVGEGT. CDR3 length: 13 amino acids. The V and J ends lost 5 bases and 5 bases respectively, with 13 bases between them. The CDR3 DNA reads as TGTGCCAGCAGTGAGACAGGTCTGGACGAGCAGTACTTC. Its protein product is CASSETGLDEQYF.

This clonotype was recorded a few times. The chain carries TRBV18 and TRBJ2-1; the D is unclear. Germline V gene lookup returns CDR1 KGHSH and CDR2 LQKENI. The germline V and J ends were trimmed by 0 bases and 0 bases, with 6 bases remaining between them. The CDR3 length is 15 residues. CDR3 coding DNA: TGTGCCAGCTCACCACCGGTTAGCTCCTACAATGAGCAGTTCTTC. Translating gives CASSPPVSSYNEQFF.

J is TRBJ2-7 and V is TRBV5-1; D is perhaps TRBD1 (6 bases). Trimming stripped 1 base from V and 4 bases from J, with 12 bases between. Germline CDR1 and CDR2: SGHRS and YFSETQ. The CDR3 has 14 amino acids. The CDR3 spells CASSLNRDGYEQYF. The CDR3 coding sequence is TGCGCCAGCAGCTTGAACAGGGATGGGTACGAGCAGTACTTC.

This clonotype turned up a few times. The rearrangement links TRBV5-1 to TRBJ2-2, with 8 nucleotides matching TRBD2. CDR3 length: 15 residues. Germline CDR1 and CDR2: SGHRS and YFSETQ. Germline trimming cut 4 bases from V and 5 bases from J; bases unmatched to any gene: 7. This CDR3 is CASSTGLAGTGELFF. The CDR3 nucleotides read TGCGCCAGCAGCACTGGACTAGCCGGGACCGGGGAGCTGTTTTTT.

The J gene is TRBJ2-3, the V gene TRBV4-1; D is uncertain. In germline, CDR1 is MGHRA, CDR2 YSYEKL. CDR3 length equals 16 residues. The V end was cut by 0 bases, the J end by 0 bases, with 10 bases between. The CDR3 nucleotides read TGCGCCAGCAGCCAAGATGGGCTAACTAGCACAGATACGCAGTATTTT. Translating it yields CASSQDGLTSTDTQYF.

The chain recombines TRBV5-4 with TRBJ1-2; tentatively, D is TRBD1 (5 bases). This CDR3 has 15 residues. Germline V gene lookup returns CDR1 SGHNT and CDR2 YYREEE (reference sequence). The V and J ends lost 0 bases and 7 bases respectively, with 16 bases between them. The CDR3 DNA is TGTGCCAGCAGCTTGGCCGGCAGGGACTTCGGTGGCTACACCTTC. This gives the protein CASSLAGRDFGGYTF.

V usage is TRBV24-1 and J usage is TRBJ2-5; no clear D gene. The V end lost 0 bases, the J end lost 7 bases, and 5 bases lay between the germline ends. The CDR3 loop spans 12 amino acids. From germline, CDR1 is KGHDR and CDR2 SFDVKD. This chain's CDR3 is CATSDLRGTQYF. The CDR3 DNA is TGTGCCACCAGTGATTTGCGTGGGACCCAGTACTTC.

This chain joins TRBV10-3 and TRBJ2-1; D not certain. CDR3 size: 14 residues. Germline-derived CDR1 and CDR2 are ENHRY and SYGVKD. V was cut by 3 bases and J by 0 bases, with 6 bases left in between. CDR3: CAISDTSSYNEQFF. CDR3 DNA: TGTGCCATCAGTGACACCAGCTCCTACAATGAGCAGTTCTTC.

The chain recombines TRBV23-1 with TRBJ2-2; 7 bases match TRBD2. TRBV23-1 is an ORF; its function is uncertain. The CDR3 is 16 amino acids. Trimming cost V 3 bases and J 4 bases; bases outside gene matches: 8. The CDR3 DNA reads TGCGCCAGCAGTCACATCTGCGGGAGAGGCACCGGGGAGCTGTTTTTT. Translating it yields CASSHICGRGTGELFF.

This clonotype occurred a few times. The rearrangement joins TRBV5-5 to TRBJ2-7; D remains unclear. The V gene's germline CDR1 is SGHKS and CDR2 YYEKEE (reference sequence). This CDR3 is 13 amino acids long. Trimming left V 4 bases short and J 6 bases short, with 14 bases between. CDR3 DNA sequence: TGTGCCAGCAGCCTAGGCAGCCCCATCGAGCAGTACTTC. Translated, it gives CASSLGSPIEQYF.

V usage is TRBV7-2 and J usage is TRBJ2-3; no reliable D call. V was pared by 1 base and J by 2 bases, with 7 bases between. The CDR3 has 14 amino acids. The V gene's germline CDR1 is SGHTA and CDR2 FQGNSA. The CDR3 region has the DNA TGTGCCAGCAGCTTAGGCCCCATCACAGATACGCAGTATTTT. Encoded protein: CASSLGPITDTQYF.

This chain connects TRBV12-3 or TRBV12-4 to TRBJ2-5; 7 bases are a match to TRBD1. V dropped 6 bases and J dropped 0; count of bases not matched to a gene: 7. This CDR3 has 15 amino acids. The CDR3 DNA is TGTGCCAGCAGCACTCGGACAGGACACCAAGAGACCCAGTACTTC. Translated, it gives CASSTRTGHQETQYF.

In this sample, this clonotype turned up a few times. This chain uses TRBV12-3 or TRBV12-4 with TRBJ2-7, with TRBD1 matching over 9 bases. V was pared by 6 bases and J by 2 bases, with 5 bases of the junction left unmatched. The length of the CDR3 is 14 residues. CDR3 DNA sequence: TGTGCCAGCAGAAAGGACAGGGGACCCTACGAGCAGTACTTC. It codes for CASRKDRGPYEQYF.

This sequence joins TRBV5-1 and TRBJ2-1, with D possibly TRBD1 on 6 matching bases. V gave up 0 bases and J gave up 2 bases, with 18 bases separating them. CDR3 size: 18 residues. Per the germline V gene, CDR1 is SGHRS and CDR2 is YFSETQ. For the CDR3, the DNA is TGCGCCAGCAGCTTGGACCCCGGGACACTAAGTACCTACAATGAGCAGTTCTTC. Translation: CASSLDPGTLSTYNEQFF.

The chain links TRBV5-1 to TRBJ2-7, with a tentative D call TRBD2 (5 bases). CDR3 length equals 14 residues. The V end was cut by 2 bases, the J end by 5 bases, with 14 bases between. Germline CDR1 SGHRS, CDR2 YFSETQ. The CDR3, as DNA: TGCGCCAGCAGCTTATCCCCCTCGGGGAACGAGCAGTACTTC. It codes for CASSLSPSGNEQYF.

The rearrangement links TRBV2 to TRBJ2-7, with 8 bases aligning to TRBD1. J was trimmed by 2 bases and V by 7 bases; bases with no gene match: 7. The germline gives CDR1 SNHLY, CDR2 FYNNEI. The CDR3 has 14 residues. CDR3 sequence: CASKTLDRAYEQYF. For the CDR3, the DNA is TGTGCCAGCAAGACTCTGGACAGGGCCTACGAGCAGTACTTC. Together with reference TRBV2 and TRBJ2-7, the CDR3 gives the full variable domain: EPEVTQTPSHQVTQMGQEVILRCVPISNHLYFYWYRQILGQKVEFLVSFYNNEISEKSEIFDDQFSVERPDGSNFTLKIRSTKLEDSAMYFCASKTLDRAYEQYFGPGTRLTVT.

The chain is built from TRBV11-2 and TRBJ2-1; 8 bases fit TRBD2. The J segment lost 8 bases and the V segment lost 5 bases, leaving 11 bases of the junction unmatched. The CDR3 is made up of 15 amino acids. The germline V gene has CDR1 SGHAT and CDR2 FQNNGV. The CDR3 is CASSLGGGSYHEQFF. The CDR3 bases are TGTGCCAGCAGCCTCGGGGGGGGTTCTTACCATGAGCAGTTCTTC.

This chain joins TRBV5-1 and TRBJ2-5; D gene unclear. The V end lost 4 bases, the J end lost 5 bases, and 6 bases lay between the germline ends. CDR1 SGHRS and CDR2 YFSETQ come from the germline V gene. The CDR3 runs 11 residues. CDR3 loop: CASSAMETQYF. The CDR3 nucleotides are TGCGCCAGCAGCGCAATGGAGACCCAGTACTTC.

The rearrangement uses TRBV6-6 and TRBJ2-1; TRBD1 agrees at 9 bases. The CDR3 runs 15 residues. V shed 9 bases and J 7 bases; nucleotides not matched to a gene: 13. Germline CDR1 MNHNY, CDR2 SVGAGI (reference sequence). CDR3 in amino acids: CASSPRQGVRNEQFF. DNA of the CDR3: TGTGCCAGTTCCCCACGACAGGGGGTAAGGAATGAGCAGTTCTTC.

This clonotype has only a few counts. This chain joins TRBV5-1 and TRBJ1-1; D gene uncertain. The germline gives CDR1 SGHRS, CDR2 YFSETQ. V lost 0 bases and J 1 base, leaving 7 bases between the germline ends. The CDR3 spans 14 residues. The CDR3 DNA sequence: TGCGCCAGCAGCTTGGCAACAGCGAACACTGAAGCTTTCTTT. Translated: CASSLATANTEAFF.